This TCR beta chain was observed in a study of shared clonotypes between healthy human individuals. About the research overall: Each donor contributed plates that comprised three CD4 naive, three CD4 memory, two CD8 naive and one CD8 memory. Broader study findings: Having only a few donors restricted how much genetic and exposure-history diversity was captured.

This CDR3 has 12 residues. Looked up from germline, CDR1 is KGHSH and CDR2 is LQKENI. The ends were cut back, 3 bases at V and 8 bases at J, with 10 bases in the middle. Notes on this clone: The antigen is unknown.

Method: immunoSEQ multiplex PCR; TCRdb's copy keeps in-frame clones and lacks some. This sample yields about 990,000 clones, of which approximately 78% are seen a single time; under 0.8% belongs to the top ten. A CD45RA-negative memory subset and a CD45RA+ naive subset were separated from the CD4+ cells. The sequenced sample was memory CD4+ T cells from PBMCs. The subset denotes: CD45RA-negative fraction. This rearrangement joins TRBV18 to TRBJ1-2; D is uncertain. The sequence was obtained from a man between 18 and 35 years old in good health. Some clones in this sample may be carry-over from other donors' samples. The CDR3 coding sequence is TGTGCCAGCTCACCCGCCGGCGCCGGCTACACCTTC. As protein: CASSPAGAGYTF.